The entry below gives a single T cell receptor (beta chain) sequence along with its context. Its antigen remains unknown. The sample comes from a study of cytomegalovirus exposure and HLA in healthy donors. Study-level findings and limits: Fewer N-insertions (relative to the approximately 670-donor mean) were reportedly seen in an Asian-associated ancestry cluster in a later analysis. Researchers reported from a later analysis that most CMV-associated TCR beta chains appeared HLA-restricted. Within the data, a cluster of highly shared sequence variants was likely a sequencing artifact. The investigators catalogued about 170 TCR beta chains as cytomegalovirus-associated.

The PCR used 60 Vbeta and 13 Jbeta primers. This table comes from immunoSEQ multiplex PCR, and its TCRdb copy is limited to in-frame clones, with some not included. The sample holds more than 95,000 clones; about 83% are singletons and the top ten take about 3.9%. V was clipped by 3 bases and J by 5 bases, with 10 bases between them. Germline V lookup: CDR1 SGHRS, CDR2 YFSETQ. This CDR3 spans 13 amino acids. The TCR comes from a woman in her 40s in good health and CMV-seropositive. The chain couples TRBV5-1 to TRBJ2-3, with a weak D call TRBD1 (7 bases). Sequencing used PBMCs. CDR3 region: CASSSQGGDTQYF. CDR3 nucleotides: TGCGCCAGCAGCTCCCAGGGGGGAGATACGCAGTATTTT.